This T cell receptor (beta chain) appears in the sequencing data of a study of beta chain features in type 1 diabetes. Germline loops: CDR1 SGHRS, CDR2 YFSETQ. The CDR3 spans 15 residues. The germline V and J ends were trimmed by 0 bases and 4 bases, with 13 bases remaining between them. The sequenced template was cDNA made from the entire isolated RNA. The assay was immunoSEQ multiplex PCR, and TCRdb's table has in-frame clones only and misses some. The table shows 350,000 or so clones, with 15% to 20% occurring only once. The TCR comes from a woman between 18 and 29 years old in good health. The sequenced sample consisted of naive CD4+ T cells from blood. The gene calls are TRBV5-1 and TRBJ1-1; weak D call: TRBD1 (6 bases). CDR3 in DNA: TGCGCCAGCAGCTTGGAGGGGGGGCCGGGCACTGAAGCTTTCTTT. It encodes CASSLEGGPGTEAFF.